A selection of T cell receptor beta chains follows, all from one sample in a study of spatial heterogeneity in lung cancer. TCRdb analysed the 5' RACE reads with MiXCR anew, one entry per CDR3 protein. The repertoire includes about 48,000 distinct CDR3 sequences, roughly 5.2% of them detected once, and over 8.5% sits in the top ten. Here the sequenced sample was PBMCs, taken at surgery. These TCRs come from a male donor with early-stage non-small cell lung cancer. Each CDR3 is given with its conserved first and last residue.

V gene,CDR3 protein
TRBV28,CASGYQGDYNEQFF
TRBV9,CASSVVGTGGTGELFF
TRBV29-1,CSVDLASETQYF
TRBV6-2/TRBV6-3,CASQEAGEREQYF
TRBV30,CAWSRQGGGPQHF
TRBV6-5,CASSLTFRGGSNQPQHF
TRBV5-1,CASSQNYRNEQFF
TRBV30,CAWSVQITAEAFF
TRBV5-1,CASSPGTGVSGANVLTF
TRBV5-6,CASSLSEGASNQPQHF
TRBV7-9,CASSPTTFGELFF
TRBV28,CASSLAGGNIQYF
TRBV20-1,CSARDHYTGGAFF
TRBV3-1,CASSQESLAGLTDTQYF
TRBV30,CAWSVSLYYEQYF
TRBV29-1,CSVGSGEKLFF
TRBV12-3/TRBV12-4,CASRPGTSGGSSYNEQFF
TRBV29-1,CSVDRGTGNEQYF
TRBV2,CASSEGGFPGELFF
TRBV9,CASSVGGTNEKLFF
TRBV29-1,CSVEENYEQYF
TRBV6-5,CATIGSGLLGGELFF
TRBV3-1,CASSPISGRGETQYF
TRBV7-9,CASSLILAGGTDTQYF
TRBV4-1,CASSQSGNQAPLHF
TRBV4-2,CASSQETSGSYNEQFF
TRBV5-4,CASSPDRGRTDTQYF
TRBV5-1,CASSLSGLAGLNRGTDTQYF
TRBV7-2,CASSPVGGLVKNEQFF
TRBV12-3/TRBV12-4,CASTWSGHNEQFF
TRBV10-1,CASSESVGWSPDTQYF
TRBV5-1,CASSFGGLAGGVNTGELFF
TRBV11-2,CASSRAPGTSTDTQYF
TRBV6-2/TRBV6-3,CASSYPQYEQYF